The rows below give T cell receptor beta chains drawn from one sample of a study of OX40 agonist ivuxolimab in advanced cancers. Data came from immunoSEQ multiplex PCR; TCRdb stores just in-frame clones and leaves some out. In the table there are around 69,000 clones, 65% to 90% of which are singletons. Sequencing used CD4+ or CD8+ T cells sorted from blood, obtained in a trial of the OX40 agonist ivuxolimab. The source of these receptors is an adult with an advanced solid tumor such as melanoma, head and neck, liver or kidney cancer. The conserved cysteine and the conserved F or W are not part of the CDR3 here. Some rows have no size entry. The others give once, few or many, or a class for an expanded clone.

>TRBJ2-5|TRBV5-4|14|-
ASRGGLTGYQETQY
>TRBJ2-7|TRBV10-3|14|once
AISESKQGVKNEQY
>TRBJ2-1|TRBV6-5|10|-
ASSYSGDGQF
>TRBJ2-1|TRBV6-4|13|-
ASSVEAGSYNEQF
>TRBJ2-3|TRBV2|11|-
ASSGNGGGTQY
>TRBJ2-3|TRBV6-5|12|-
ASRLGAPTDTQY
>TRBJ2-1|TRBV14|11|-
ASSQDLRGEQF
>TRBJ2-3|TRBV6-5|10|-
ASRILGGTQY
>TRBJ2-1|TRBV5-1|13|-
ASSLGQGGYNEQF
>TRBJ2-3|TRBV5-1|13|-
ASTPSGSHTDTQY
>TRBJ2-5|TRBV19|11|-
ASSISIQETQY
>TRBJ1-3|TRBV6-1|10|-
ASNMGGNTIY
>TRBJ1-4|TRBV11-2|14|-
ASSLDRGATNEKLF
>TRBJ1-2|TRBV6-1|12|-
ASSMEGVTYGYT
>TRBJ2-2|TRBV4-2|15|-
ASSQDGNPGGTGELF
>TRBJ2-1|TRBV5-4|14|-
ASSRGTSGSPVEQF
>TRBJ1-1|TRBV7-7|11|-
ATSPTGDTEAF
>TRBJ1-3|TRBV4-2|14|-
ASSQEVGDSGNTIY
>TRBJ1-4|TRBV2|13|-
ASRYYRSTNEKLF
>TRBJ2-3|TRBV5-4|13|-
ASSLPAGSTDTQY
>TRBJ1-6|TRBV7-2|15|-
ASSWRSVTSYNSPLH
>TRBJ2-4|TRBV11-2|13|-
ASSAKRQGKNIQY
>TRBJ2-3|TRBV11-3|15|-
ASSLGNRVNPTDTQY
>TRBJ2-1|TRBV30|12|-
AWSVATRRNEQF
>TRBJ1-5|TRBV27|14|-
ASSLSGMGPNQPQH
>TRBJ1-1|TRBV5-6|12|-
ASSFRGRITEAF
>TRBJ1-5|TRBV5-6|11|-
ASSAQGAQPQH
>TRBJ2-3|TRBV1|14|-
TSSQAEGPFPDTQY
>TRBJ1-2|TRBV6-1|12|-
ASSEGRGGSGYT
>TRBJ2-3|TRBV5-1|15|-
ASSLAVAGGPRDTQY
>TRBJ2-2|TRBV5-6|16|-
ASSLVGRATPNTGELF
>TRBJ2-7|TRBV21-1|11|-
ATRSCVLYEQY
>TRBJ2-7|TRBV27|14|few
ASKRTGSSVSYEQY
>TRBJ1-4|TRBV5-4|12|-
ASSIGQANEKLF
>TRBJ2-3|TRBV7-2|15|-
ASSPHRTSGSTDTQY
>TRBJ1-3|TRBV5-6|12|-
ASSFRGPGNTIY
>TRBJ2-7|TRBV5-4|14|-
ASSRPGLKGAYEQY
>TRBJ1-1|TRBV5-1|14|-
ASSLERGPMNTEAF
>TRBJ2-3|TRBV5-1|13|few
ASSRDSPRADTQY
>TRBJ1-1|TRBV9|14|-
ASSARGGGMNTEAF
>TRBJ2-1|TRBV9|11|-
ASSVDLYNEQF
>TRBJ2-1|TRBV14|15|few
ASSHRLENLGYNEQF
>TRBJ1-1|TRBV11-1|14|medium-sized
ASSRPFVGADTEAF
>TRBJ1-5|TRBV10-3|13|-
AISEDGGGNQPQH
>TRBJ2-2|TRBV19|12|-
ASNRQFFTGELF
>TRBJ1-5|TRBV6-1|11|-
ASSLNSNQPQH
>TRBJ1-4|TRBV2|11|-
ASVRGQGEKLF
>TRBJ2-3|TRBV5-6|11|-
ASSITGGDTQY
>TRBJ2-1|TRBV5-1|11|-
ASSFSPRREQF
>TRBJ2-3|TRBV6-1|12|-
ASSVRQLTDTQY
>TRBJ2-1|TRBV6-1|10|-
AGGGLNNEQF
>TRBJ1-2|TRBV30|11|-
AWSKQGADGYT
>TRBJ1-2|TRBV6-6|13|-
ASSYSGLPNYGYT